These 28 T cell receptor beta chains were all obtained from the same sample, sequenced in a study of T-cell reconstitution after alpha-beta-depleted transplantation in children. This sample's TCRbeta library carried unique molecular identifier barcodes. TCRdb passed the PCR reads through MiXCR, listing each CDR3 protein once. Here the sample spans about 200,000 distinct CDR3 sequences, approximately 6.9% being singletons. The sample in question was PBMCs, obtained before TCRalphabeta/CD19-depleted stem cell transplant. All receptors come from a boy younger than 10 with acute lymphoblastic leukemia, due to receive a stem cell transplant.

With regard to this clonotype: This may stem from a read error, because a much larger clone lies one nucleotide away. Here the CDR3 omits its conserved ending phenylalanine or tryptophan, so a read error is the likely source. The genes are TRBV20-1 and TRBJ2-7, with 9 bases identical to TRBD2. This CDR3 region has 14 residues. Losses at the gene ends were 3 bases for V and 3 bases for J; bases not matched to a gene: 6. CDR1 is DFQATT, CDR2 SNEGSKA, per germline (reference sequence). Here the CDR3 reads CSASSGSNSYEQYY. The CDR3, as DNA: TGCAGTGCTAGTAGCGGGAGTAATAGCTACGAGCAGTACTAC.

This clonotype has ten or more counts. The V gene is TRBV4-3, the J gene TRBJ2-7, with 7 positions matching TRBD2. V gave up 1 base and J gave up 2 bases; unmatched junction bases: 5. The CDR3 consists of 15 residues. CDR1 is LGHNA and CDR2 is YSLEER in the germline V gene. CDR3 residues: CASSQGEGGPYEQYF. The DNA of the CDR3 is TGCGCCAGCAGCCAAGGGGAGGGAGGGCCCTACGAGCAGTACTTC.

This clonotype was seen repeatedly, ten times or more. In DNA form, the CDR3 reads TGCGCCAGCAGCGTATTAAGGGGGAGCTCCTACAATGAGCAGTTCTTC. Its translation is CASSVLRGSSYNEQFF. V is TRBV5-1 and J is TRBJ2-1; D may be TRBD1 (6 bases). CDR1 and CDR2 from the germline V gene are SGHRS and YFSETQ. V was pared by 4 bases and J by 0 bases, with 14 bases between. The CDR3 contains 16 residues.

This clonotype was found many times. The chain uses TRBV11-3 and TRBJ1-1; D ambiguous. This CDR3 region has 13 residues. V was clipped by 5 bases and J by 6 bases, with 13 bases between them. Per the germline V gene, CDR1 is SGHNT and CDR2 is YENEEA. The CDR3 is CASSPVPSAEAFF. CDR3 DNA sequence: TGTGCCAGCAGCCCAGTTCCGAGCGCTGAAGCTTTCTTT.

This chain connects TRBV5-1 to TRBJ2-2, with D unresolved. The CDR3 covers 14 residues. The V gene lost 3 bases and the J gene lost 1 base, with 7 bases spanning the gap. CDR1 and CDR2 (germline): SGHRS, YFSETQ. CDR3 sequence (DNA): TGCGCCAGCAGCTGGTCCGGGAACACCGGGGAGCTGTTTTTT. It encodes CASSWSGNTGELFF.

This sequence joins TRBV5-5 and TRBJ2-3, with D hard to call. Germline values: CDR1 SGHKS, CDR2 YYEKEE (reference sequence). The CDR3 has 15 amino acids. V lost 0 bases, J lost 1 base, and 9 bases lay in between. This CDR3 reads CASSLATIRTDTQYF. The CDR3 DNA reads TGTGCCAGCAGCTTGGCCACTATACGCACAGATACGCAGTATTTT.

This clonotype showed up just a few times. V and J are TRBV20-1 and TRBJ2-5; D gene uncertain. Trimming removed 4 bases at V and 5 bases at J, with 5 bases between. The CDR3 extends over 10 amino acids. Germline-derived CDR1 and CDR2 are DFQATT and SNEGSKA (reference sequence). The CDR3, as DNA: TGCAGTGCTACCGTGGAGACCCAGTACTTC. This sequence encodes CSATVETQYF.

This clonotype was observed at least ten times. The rearrangement joins TRBV29-1 to TRBJ1-1, with D perhaps TRBD1 (5 bases). CDR1 and CDR2 (germline): SQVTM, ANQGSEA. The CDR3 totals 16 residues. V dropped 4 bases and J dropped 2 bases, with 20 bases sitting between them. CDR3 residues: CSVGGWKGTENTEAFF. The CDR3 DNA reads as TGCAGCGTTGGAGGGTGGAAGGGGACCGAAAACACTGAAGCTTTCTTT. Looking up the rest from reference TRBV29-1 and TRBJ1-1 gives the full variable domain: SAVISQKPSRDICQRGTSLTIQCQVDSQVTMMFWYRQQPGQSLTLIATANQGSEATYESGFVIDKFPISRPNLTFSTLTVSNMSPEDSSIYLCSVGGWKGTENTEAFFGQGTRLTVV.

This clonotype was recorded many times. V is TRBV29-1 and J is TRBJ2-1, with TRBD2 matching 11 bases. Germline V gene data show CDR1 as SQVTM and CDR2 as ANQGSEA. This CDR3 has 14 amino acids. V lost 7 bases, J lost 4 bases, and 6 bases stayed unmatched. The CDR3 loop is CSALAGGPYNEQFF. The CDR3 nucleotides are TGCAGCGCCTTAGCGGGAGGGCCATACAATGAGCAGTTCTTC.

This clonotype was counted many times. The CDR3: CASSSVAGTNNEQFF. The CDR3 nucleotides are TGCGCCAGCAGCTCAGTGGCGGGGACCAACAATGAGCAGTTCTTC. V is TRBV5-1 and J is TRBJ2-1; D is perhaps TRBD2 (6 bases). Germline CDR1 is SGHRS and CDR2 is YFSETQ. This CDR3 has 15 amino acids. Trimming shortened V by 3 bases and J by 5 bases, and 15 bases separated the two germline ends.

V usage is TRBV3-1 and J usage is TRBJ2-7; D is perhaps TRBD1 or TRBD2 (5 bases each). The CDR3 spans 17 residues. Trimming took off 2 bases at V and 0 bases at J, with 17 bases between the two ends. Germline values: CDR1 LGHDT, CDR2 YNNKEL (reference sequence). The CDR3 reads CASSQSHIGESSYEQYF. The CDR3 coding sequence is TGTGCCAGCAGCCAATCTCATATAGGGGAGTCCTCCTACGAGCAGTACTTC.

Worth noting for this clonotype: This may be a read error: a much more frequent sequence differs by one nucleotide. V is TRBV5-1 and J is TRBJ1-1, with D maybe TRBD1 (5 bases). This CDR3 is built from 14 residues. CDR1 is SGHRS, CDR2 YFSETQ, per germline. As DNA, the CDR3 is TGCTCCAGCAGCGGCTCGGTCCAGGGCACTGAAGCTTTCTTT. This sequence encodes CSSSGSVQGTEAFF.

This clonotype was recorded many times. The chain recombines TRBV5-1 with TRBJ2-1; 11 nucleotides match TRBD2. The germline V gene has CDR1 SGHRS and CDR2 YFSETQ. This CDR3 is built from 18 residues. The V segment lost 1 base and the J segment 6 bases; nucleotides outside the gene matches: 12. The CDR3 nucleotides are TGCGCCAGCAGCTTGCCCGCTAAGGCTAGCGGGGGGTTCAATGAGCAGTTCTTC. Residues: CASSLPAKASGGFNEQFF.

At least ten counts were recorded for this clonotype. This chain connects TRBV29-1 to TRBJ2-3, with a tentative D call TRBD2 (5 bases). Trimming left V 7 bases short and J 0 bases short, with 11 bases between. The V gene's germline CDR1 is SQVTM and CDR2 ANQGSEA. There are 13 residues in the CDR3. The CDR3 DNA is TGCAGCGCCGGGCGGACTAGCACAGATACGCAGTATTTT. Translation gives CSAGRTSTDTQYF.

This clonotype was recorded at least ten times. The genes are TRBV21-1 and TRBJ2-5; TRBD1 is the table's D call, not checked against the DNA. TRBV21-1 is reported as a pseudogene. This CDR3 spans 13 amino acids. The CDR3 is CLRDRGRQETQYF. DNA of the CDR3: TGTCTCCGGGACAGGGGGCGTCAAGAGACCCAGTACTTC.

This clonotype was counted at least ten times. This sequence joins TRBV20-1 and TRBJ2-3, with 14 bases that match TRBD2. Looked up from germline, CDR1 is DFQATT and CDR2 is SNEGSKA (reference sequence). This CDR3 comprises 14 residues. With 6 bases clipped from V and 5 bases from J, the junction kept 4 bases outside the gene matches. The CDR3 loop reads CSARLAGGIDTQYF. In DNA form, the CDR3 reads TGCAGTGCAAGACTAGCGGGAGGGATAGATACGCAGTATTTT.

This clonotype appeared many times. J is TRBJ2-3 and V is TRBV7-3; TRBD2 aligns across 10 bases. With V trimmed by 0 bases and J by 5 bases, 8 bases remained unmatched. The germline V gene encodes CDR1 SGHTA and CDR2 FQGTGA. The CDR3 sequence is 17 residues long. As DNA, the CDR3 is TGTGCCAGCAGCTTAACGGTAGCGGGGGGTGGGGTAGATACGCAGTATTTT. Its translation is CASSLTVAGGGVDTQYF.

J is TRBJ1-4 and V is TRBV28, with 9 nucleotides matching TRBD1. V lost 5 bases, J lost 7 bases, and 8 bases stayed unmatched. Germline assignment: CDR1 MDHEN and CDR2 SYDVKM. This CDR3 region has 15 residues. In nucleotides, the CDR3 is TGTGCCAGCAGTCATAACAGGGGGCGAGGTGAAAAACTGTTTTTT. It translates to CASSHNRGRGEKLFF.

This clonotype has just a few counts. The genes are TRBV24-1 and TRBJ1-2, with 7 nucleotides matching TRBD1. The ends lost 7 bases at V and 5 bases at J; junction bases unmatched: 3. The germline V gene has CDR1 KGHDR and CDR2 SFDVKD. The CDR3 is made up of 12 amino acids. The CDR3 loop is CATRDRSYGYTF. For the CDR3, the DNA is TGTGCCACCAGGGACAGGTCTTATGGCTACACCTTC.

Many counts were recorded for this clonotype. V gene TRBV12-3 or TRBV12-4 combines with J gene TRBJ2-2; D is uncertain. The CDR3 consists of 13 residues. V shed 5 bases and J shed 8 bases, with 12 bases lying between them. The CDR3 sequence: CASSPTTLGELFF. In DNA form, the CDR3 reads TGTGCCAGCAGTCCTACCACGCTTGGGGAGCTGTTTTTT.

This clonotype was recorded at least ten times. This chain links TRBV12-3 or TRBV12-4 with TRBJ2-3; TRBD2 matches at 7 bases. Trimming removed 5 bases from V and 2 bases from J; junction bases left unmatched: 13. The CDR3 is 17 amino acids. CDR3 nucleotide sequence: TGTGCCAGCAGTCCCCGACTAGCCCTCCCAGACACAGATACGCAGTATTTT. Protein product: CASSPRLALPDTDTQYF.

This clonotype was recorded many times. The chain uses TRBV2 and TRBJ2-2; tentatively, D is TRBD2 (5 bases). This CDR3 has 12 amino acids. Germline V gene data show CDR1 as SNHLY and CDR2 as FYNNEI. The V and J ends lost 8 bases and 5 bases respectively, with 9 bases between them. The DNA of the CDR3 is TGTGCCAGCGTTCGGGGTACCGGGGAGCTGTTTTTT. Protein product: CASVRGTGELFF.

This clonotype was recorded many times. The chain uses TRBV7-9 and TRBJ1-2; TRBD1 might be the D (5 bases). The germline CDR1 and CDR2 sequences are SEHNR and FQNEAQ (reference sequence). Trimming cost V 5 bases and J 8 bases, with 21 bases left between them. This CDR3 comprises 15 residues. The CDR3 spells CASSPLGPHGAGYTF. CDR3 DNA: TGTGCCAGCAGCCCCCTGGGACCTCACGGCGCCGGCTACACCTTC.

This chain links TRBV12-3 or TRBV12-4 with TRBJ1-2, with D uncertain. The germline V and J ends were trimmed by 3 bases and 8 bases, with 13 bases remaining between them. This CDR3 is 13 amino acids long. The CDR3 coding sequence is TGTGCCAGCAGTTTTTCGTCTTGGTCCGGCTACACCTTC. Its translation is CASSFSSWSGYTF.

This clonotype was counted ten times or more. The chain carries TRBV6-2 or TRBV6-3 and TRBJ2-7; D is possibly TRBD1 (6 bases). Looked up from germline, CDR1 is MNHEY and CDR2 is SVGEGT. Deletions cut 7 bases from V and 2 bases from J, with 18 bases between. The CDR3 has 15 residues. The CDR3 DNA sequence: TGTGCCAGCAAAATACAGGGTTTCAGCGCCTACGAGCAGTACTTC. Translating gives CASKIQGFSAYEQYF.

This clonotype was observed at least ten times. The CDR3 DNA reads TGTGCCATCAGTGAGTACCACAGTGAGCAGTTCTTC. Encoded protein: CAISEYHSEQFF. The chain is built from TRBV10-3 and TRBJ2-1; D unclear. The V end was cut by 1 base, the J end by 9 bases, with 7 bases between. The CDR3 loop spans 12 amino acids. Germline V gene lookup returns CDR1 ENHRY and CDR2 SYGVKD.

This clonotype was detected many times. The CDR3 spells CASSNHNEQFF. The DNA for the CDR3 is TGCGCCAGCAGCAACCACAATGAGCAGTTCTTC. This rearrangement joins TRBV4-1 to TRBJ2-1; D call uncertain. CDR3 length equals 11 residues. Trimming took 5 bases from V and 5 from J, leaving 4 bases between them. Germline CDR1 and CDR2: MGHRA and YSYEKL.

This clonotype came up many times. The junction departs from germline at one end; a sequencing error may be responsible. The chain links TRBV20-1 to TRBJ2-2; D possibly corresponds to TRBD1 (5 bases). CDR3 length: 13 amino acids. The germline V gene has CDR1 DFQATT and CDR2 SNEGSKA (reference sequence). The CDR3 loop is CSASRQNTWELFF. For the CDR3, the DNA is TGCAGTGCTAGTCGACAGAACACCTGGGAGCTGTTTTTT.